This T cell receptor (beta chain) derives from a study of blood T cell repertoires in COVID-19. Profiled with immunoSEQ multiplex PCR; TCRdb holds only in-frame clones, not every one. The sample has about 120,000 clones, more than 80% seen once. J gave up 8 bases and V 6 bases, and 9 bases lay outside the gene matches. CDR1 MNHEY and CDR2 SVGAGI come from the germline V gene. This CDR3 has 14 residues. Specimen: peripheral blood. This chain uses TRBV6-5 with TRBJ2-1, with 8 bases fitting TRBD2. The source of this sequence is a woman aged 40 to 55 with acute or convalescent COVID-19. The CDR3 DNA sequence: TGTGCCAGCAGCCGTCGCGGGGGGCCCGATGAGCAGTTCTTC. Residues: CASSRRGGPDEQFF.